This section outlines one T cell receptor (beta chain) sequence together with its context. The target antigen is unknown. Control samples came 1 year after myeloablative marrow transplants with methotrexate plus calcineurin inhibitor. This sample was taken from a study of T cells after posttransplantation cyclophosphamide. Study-level findings and limits: Donor-recipient repertoire similarity was low at 1-2 months, rising over year one. Skin or GI-infiltrating T cells shared few TRB sequences with blood.

This CDR3 is 16 amino acids long. Trimming cost V 0 bases and J 4 bases, with 12 bases left between them. Germline V lookup: CDR1 SGHDN, CDR2 FVKESK. The table came from immunoSEQ multiplex PCR; TCRdb's copy has only in-frame clones and leaves some out. The sample shows 15,000 to 20,000 clones, around nine tenths of them seen only once. The chain employs TRBV14 and TRBJ2-2; D is perhaps TRBD2 (6 bases). Sequencing used PBMCs, obtained after an allogeneic stem cell transplant with a calcineurin inhibitor and methotrexate. The TCR was taken from a male patient aged 50 to 59 who received an allogeneic stem cell transplant from an unrelated donor, was CMV-positive, and had chronic GVHD only. Part of the T cell pool may stem from the graft donor. DNA for the CDR3: TGTGCCAGCAGCCAAGATAAGGGACTTATCACCGGGGAGCTGTTTTTT. Protein sequence: CASSQDKGLITGELFF.